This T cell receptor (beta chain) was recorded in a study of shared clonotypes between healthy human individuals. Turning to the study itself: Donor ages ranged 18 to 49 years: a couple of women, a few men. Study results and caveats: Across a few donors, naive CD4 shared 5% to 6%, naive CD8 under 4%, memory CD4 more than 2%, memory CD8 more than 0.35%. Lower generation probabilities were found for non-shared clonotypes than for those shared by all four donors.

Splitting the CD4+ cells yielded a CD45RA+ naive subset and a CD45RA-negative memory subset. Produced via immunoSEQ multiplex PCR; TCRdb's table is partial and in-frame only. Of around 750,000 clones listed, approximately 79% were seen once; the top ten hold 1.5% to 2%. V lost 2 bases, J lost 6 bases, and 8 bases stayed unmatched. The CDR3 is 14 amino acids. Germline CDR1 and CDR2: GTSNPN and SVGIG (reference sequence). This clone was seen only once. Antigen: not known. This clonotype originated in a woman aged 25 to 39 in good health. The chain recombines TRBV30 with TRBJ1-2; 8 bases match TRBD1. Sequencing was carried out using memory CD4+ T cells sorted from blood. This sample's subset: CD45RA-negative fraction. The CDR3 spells CAWSRTGRWDGYTF. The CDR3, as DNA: TGTGCCTGGAGTAGGACAGGGAGGTGGGATGGCTACACCTTC.